Below, 28 T cell receptor beta chains from the same sample are listed, as sequenced in a study of regulatory T cells in long-lasting Graves disease. Library construction for TCR beta used iRepertoire HTBI primers and Arm-PCR of CDR3 regions. TCRdb reprocessed the multiplex PCR reads via MiXCR and lists one record per CDR3 protein. The sample shows 350,000 to 400,000 distinct CDR3 sequences, about a sixth of them seen only once. The time point is: newly diagnosed GD, antithyroid drugs for less than 3 months. TCR sequences were obtained from RNA taken from PBMCs. These data were likewise used in another study, on T cells in Graves' hyperthyroidism and ophthalmopathy.

Source: peripheral blood mononuclear cells (PBMCs), taken at new diagnosis, from a patient treated with antithyroid drugs. The receptor set was obtained from a woman younger than 30 with Graves disease.

A note on this clonotype: With a much larger clone just one base away, this may be a read error. The V and J genes are TRBV5-6 and TRBJ2-1; 7 bases match TRBD1. CDR3 size: 15 residues. Germline V gives CDR1 SGHDT, CDR2 YYEEEE. Losses at the gene ends were 4 bases for V and 8 bases for J; bases not matched to a gene: 12. The CDR3 reads CASSRDSMRIDEQFF. The CDR3 nucleotides are TGTGCCAGCAGCCGGGACAGCATGAGGATCGATGAGCAGTTCTTC.

This clonotype was counted a few times. The V gene is TRBV6-1, the J gene TRBJ1-5, with 7 bases aligning to TRBD1. The J segment lost 0 bases and the V segment lost 6 bases, leaving 5 bases of the junction unmatched. CDR3 length: 15 amino acids. Germline CDR1 reads MNHNS; CDR2 reads SASEGT. The CDR3 region has the DNA TGTGCCAGCAGACGGGACAGCTATAGCAATCAGCCCCAGCATTTT. Translation gives CASRRDSYSNQPQHF.

This clonotype was recorded at least ten times. CDR3 amino acids: CASSFLSGGVMNTEAFF. The CDR3, as DNA: TGCGCCAGCAGCTTCCTTTCGGGGGGTGTCATGAACACTGAAGCTTTCTTT. V is TRBV5-1 and J is TRBJ1-1; a weak D match, TRBD1 (5 bases). The CDR3 contains 17 residues. Deletions cut 2 bases from V and 0 bases from J, with 17 bases between. Per the germline V gene, CDR1 is SGHRS and CDR2 is YFSETQ.

This clonotype was detected ten times or more. The chain joins TRBV24-1 to TRBJ2-2, with a tentative D call TRBD2 (6 bases). V lost 9 bases and J lost 3, with 10 bases in between. CDR3 length equals 13 residues. Germline V gene data show CDR1 as KGHDR and CDR2 as SFDVKD. CDR3 protein: CATGGRDTGELFF. CDR3 DNA sequence: TGTGCCACCGGAGGGCGGGACACCGGGGAGCTGTTTTTT.

The chain combines TRBV28 with TRBJ1-4, with D possibly matching TRBD1 (6 bases). Trimming left V 4 bases short and J 2 bases short, with 14 bases between. Germline V CDR1 and CDR2: MDHEN, SYDVKM. The CDR3 runs 16 residues. DNA of the CDR3: TGTGCCAGCAGTTCCCCCAGGGGAGGGACTAATGAAAAACTGTTTTTT. As protein: CASSSPRGGTNEKLFF.

This clonotype was seen ten or more times. This chain joins TRBV11-2 and TRBJ1-2; D is possibly TRBD1 (6 bases). Trimming removed 4 bases at V and 7 bases at J, with 16 bases between. The germline V gene has CDR1 SGHAT and CDR2 FQNNGV. The CDR3 length is 14 residues. CDR3 protein: CASSSTRGKVGYTF. The CDR3 DNA sequence: TGTGCCAGCAGCTCCACCAGGGGTAAAGTTGGCTACACCTTC.

This clonotype came up many times. The chain joins TRBV20-1 to TRBJ2-2; D gene ambiguous. The germline gives CDR1 DFQATT, CDR2 SNEGSKA (reference sequence). Trimming stripped 0 bases from V and 1 base from J, with 9 bases between. This CDR3 has 15 amino acids. The CDR3 region is CSARDRSRNTGELFF. The CDR3 nucleotides read TGCAGTGCTAGAGATCGGTCACGGAACACCGGGGAGCTGTTTTTT.

This clonotype was observed a few times. This rearrangement joins TRBV9 to TRBJ2-7; D could derive from TRBD1 or TRBD2 (6 bases each). Trimming cost V 2 bases and J 3 bases, with 15 bases left between them. This CDR3 region has 15 residues. The germline V gene encodes CDR1 SGDLS and CDR2 YYNGEE. The CDR3 spells CASSVTQGAGYEQYF. CDR3 nucleotides: TGTGCCAGCAGCGTGACACAGGGAGCGGGCTACGAGCAGTACTTC. The variable domain in full, with the rest retrieved from reference TRBV9 and TRBJ2-7, is DSGVTQTPKHLITATGQRVTLRCSPRSGDLSVYWYQQSLDQGLQFLIQYYNGEERAKGNILERFSAQQFPDLHSELNLSSLELGDSALYFCASSVTQGAGYEQYFGPGTRLTVT.

The chain links TRBV25-1 to TRBJ2-1; 8 bases line up with TRBD2. The CDR3 is made up of 15 amino acids. J gave up 7 bases and V 3 bases, and 8 bases lay outside the gene matches. The germline V gene has CDR1 MGHDK and CDR2 SYGVNS. The CDR3 loop is CASSESQRGSNEQFF. Here the CDR3 DNA reads TGTGCCAGCAGTGAGTCTCAGCGGGGGTCAAATGAGCAGTTCTTC.

The sample holds many counts of this clonotype. This chain links TRBV12-3 or TRBV12-4 with TRBJ2-5; 14 positions match TRBD2. V shed 10 bases, J shed 5 bases, and the junction held 9 bases outside the gene matches. This CDR3 region has 15 residues. DNA of the CDR3: TGTGCCACAACGACTAGCGGGAGGGCCTGGGAGACCCAGTACTTC. This encodes CATTTSGRAWETQYF.

In this sample, this clonotype turned up many times. The chain recombines TRBV4-2 with TRBJ2-7; 11 bases agree with TRBD2. V trimming: 4 bases; J trimming: 0 bases; junction bases outside the gene matches: 5. The CDR3 contains 16 residues. The germline gives CDR1 LGHNA, CDR2 YNFKEQ. The CDR3 DNA follows: TGTGCCAGCAGCCCCCTGCTAGCGGGGGGCTCCTACGAGCAGTACTTC. Its translation: CASSPLLAGGSYEQYF.

This rearrangement joins TRBV11-3 to TRBJ1-1, with 12 nucleotides matching TRBD1. The trim removed 5 bases at V and 5 bases at J, leaving 6 bases unmatched. The germline V gene encodes CDR1 SGHNT and CDR2 YENEEA. This CDR3 spans 15 amino acids. The CDR3 region has the DNA TGTGCCAGCAGCAGGGGACAGGGGGCGTCGACTGAAGCTTTCTTT. The encoded protein is CASSRGQGASTEAFF. Filled out from reference TRBV11-3 and TRBJ1-1, the complete variable domain reads EAGVVQSPRYKIIEKKQPVAFWCNPISGHNTLYWYLQNLGQGPELLIRYENEEAVDDSQLPKDRFSAERLKGVDSTLKIQPAELGDSAVYLCASSRGQGASTEAFFGQGTRLTVV.

This rearrangement joins TRBV6-1 to TRBJ1-5, with D maybe TRBD1 (5 bases). The CDR3 runs to 14 residues. Deletions cut 5 bases from V and 5 bases from J, with 13 bases between. In germline, CDR1 is MNHNS, CDR2 SASEGT. In DNA form, the CDR3 reads TGTGCCAGCAGTACCCAGGGAGGGGATCAGCCCCAGCATTTT. This translates into CASSTQGGDQPQHF.

This clonotype occurred many times. This sequence joins TRBV20-1 and TRBJ1-3; D is unresolved. The CDR3 is 13 amino acids. V gave up 2 bases and J gave up 3 bases, with 8 bases separating them. The germline gives CDR1 DFQATT, CDR2 SNEGSKA (reference sequence). Here the CDR3 reads CSARYGYGNTIYF. The CDR3 DNA sequence: TGCAGTGCTAGATACGGGTATGGAAACACCATATATTTT.

With respect to this clonotype: The CDR3 does not end in the conserved phenylalanine or tryptophan, so this is likely a read error. It is unclear where the CDR3 begins or ends on the DNA, so no DNA is shown, and the CDR3 is as TCRdb lists it. The rearrangement uses TRBV18 and TRBJ2-3. CDR1 and CDR2 from the germline V gene are KGHSH and LQKENI. The CDR3 is 16 amino acids in total, end residues counted. The CDR3 protein is CASSPLRDVPTDTQYY.

This clonotype was recorded many times. The V and J genes are TRBV11-2 and TRBJ2-7, with D maybe TRBD2 (6 bases). Germline V gives CDR1 SGHAT, CDR2 FQNNGV. The CDR3 is made up of 14 amino acids. Trimming cost V 6 bases and J 0 bases, with 12 bases left between them. The CDR3 bases are TGTGCCAGCAGAGGGTGGCGGGACTCCTACGAGCAGTACTTC. This sequence encodes CASRGWRDSYEQYF.

This chain connects TRBV29-1 to TRBJ2-7; 7 nucleotides match TRBD1. CDR1 and CDR2 from the germline V gene are SQVTM and ANQGSEA. The CDR3 is made up of 14 amino acids. CDR3 in DNA: TGCATCGTAGAAACTGGGACAGAGACCTACGAGCAGTACTTC. The encoded protein is CIVETGTETYEQYF.

This clonotype was seen a single time. This may come from a read error, since a much larger clone is one base off. This chain uses TRBV28 with TRBJ1-2; 8 bases line up with TRBD1. The CDR3 is 15 amino acids. Germline V gene sequence: CDR1 MDHEN, CDR2 SYDVKM. The CDR3 region is CAGSVDRDPLYGYTF. CDR3 in DNA: TGTGCCGGCAGTGTGGACAGGGATCCCCTCTATGGCTACACCTTC.

The CDR3 sequence is CSARGGTGNNGYTF. The CDR3 nucleotides read TGCAGTGCTAGGGGGGGGACAGGGAATAATGGCTACACCTTC. The chain uses TRBV20-1 and TRBJ1-2; 9 nucleotides match TRBD1. CDR3 length equals 14 residues. Germline-derived CDR1 and CDR2 are DFQATT and SNEGSKA (reference sequence). Trimming removed 3 bases from V and 6 bases from J; junction bases left unmatched: 8.

This clonotype was seen at least ten times. The rearrangement joins TRBV5-5 to TRBJ2-7, with 10 bases that match TRBD2. Per the germline V gene, CDR1 is SGHKS and CDR2 is YYEKEE (reference sequence). CDR3 size: 19 residues. Unmatched junction bases numbered 13, after V lost 1 base and J lost 0 bases. Here the CDR3 reads CASSLFLSPGLAFSYEQYF. The CDR3 DNA reads TGTGCCAGCAGCTTGTTTTTGAGTCCGGGACTAGCGTTCTCCTACGAGCAGTACTTC. The whole variable domain, filled in from reference TRBV5-5 and TRBJ2-7, reads DAGVTQSPTHLIKTRGQQVTLRCSPISGHKSVSWYQQVLGQGPQFIFQYYEKEERGRGNFPDRFSARQFPNYSSELNVNALLLGDSALYLCASSLFLSPGLAFSYEQYFGPGTRLTVT.

This clonotype was recorded a few times. This may come from a read error, since a much larger clone is one base off. No conserved phenylalanine or tryptophan is present at the end of the CDR3, so a read error is the likely explanation. J is TRBJ1-1 and V is TRBV10-3; D might be TRBD1 (5 bases). This CDR3 has 11 residues. Germline values: CDR1 ENHRY, CDR2 SYGVKD. V was clipped by 2 bases and J by 8 bases, with 6 bases between them. The CDR3 sequence: CAISENREAFS. CDR3 nucleotides: TGTGCCATCAGTGAGAACAGGGAAGCTTTCTCT.

This clonotype was found many times. The gene calls are TRBV7-9 and TRBJ2-3; 8 positions match TRBD1. Germline V CDR1 and CDR2: SEHNR, FQNEAQ (reference sequence). With V trimmed by 4 bases and J by 2 bases, 5 bases remained unmatched. The CDR3 covers 15 residues. The CDR3 loop reads CASSSGTGHTDTQYF. CDR3 coding DNA: TGTGCCAGCAGCTCCGGGACAGGCCACACAGATACGCAGTATTTT.

This clonotype was picked up many times. The gene calls are TRBV20-1 and TRBJ1-5; tentatively, D is TRBD1 (6 bases). The V end was cut by 6 bases, the J end by 7 bases, with 16 bases between. This CDR3 is 13 amino acids long. CDR1 DFQATT and CDR2 SNEGSKA come from the germline V gene (reference sequence). CDR3 region: CSAQAGGGQPQHF. Written as DNA, the CDR3 is TGCAGTGCCCAGGCGGGGGGCGGCCAGCCCCAGCATTTT.

This clonotype occurred many times. The chain couples TRBV30 to TRBJ2-7; TRBD1 aligns across 7 bases. The CDR3 consists of 13 residues. V trimming: 3 bases; J trimming: 2 bases; junction bases outside the gene matches: 4. CDR1 is GTSNPN and CDR2 is SVGIG in the germline V gene (reference sequence). CDR3 DNA: TGTGCCTGGAGGGAGACAGGGCCCTACGAGCAGTACTTC. Translated: CAWRETGPYEQYF.

The chain carries TRBV20-1 and TRBJ1-4; weak D call: TRBD1 (6 bases). CDR3 length equals 11 residues. CDR1 is DFQATT and CDR2 is SNEGSKA in the germline V gene (reference sequence). V lost 5 bases to trimming and J lost 7 bases, with 8 bases between them. The CDR3 DNA follows: TGCAGTGCTGTCAGGGGTGAAAAACTGTTTTTT. Translated, it gives CSAVRGEKLFF.

This clonotype has just a few counts. The V call is TRBV27, the J call TRBJ1-1; D is ambiguous. The germline V gene encodes CDR1 MNHEY and CDR2 SMNVEV (reference sequence). Trimming pared 5 bases from V and 3 bases from J, leaving 16 bases between. The CDR3 is made up of 15 amino acids. The CDR3 DNA sequence: TGTGCCAGCAGTCCCCCCCCAAGGTTGCACACTGAAGCTTTCTTT. This codes for CASSPPPRLHTEAFF.

This clonotype was seen only a few times. The J gene is TRBJ2-2, the V gene TRBV4-1; unclear D gene. From germline, CDR1 is MGHRA and CDR2 YSYEKL. This CDR3 region has 14 residues. The V end lost 1 base, the J end lost 7 bases, and 10 bases lay between the germline ends. The CDR3 DNA reads TGCGCCAGCAGCCAAGGAGGAGCCTACGGGGAGCTGTTTTTT. Amino acids: CASSQGGAYGELFF.

In its sample, this clonotype was seen a few times. The chain is built from TRBV27 and TRBJ2-7; TRBD2 aligns across 10 bases. V lost 5 bases to trimming and J lost 5 bases; unmatched junction nucleotides: 9. Looked up from germline, CDR1 is MNHEY and CDR2 is SMNVEV (reference sequence). The CDR3 contains 15 residues. CDR3 loop: CASSPSRSGGDEQYF. CDR3 DNA sequence: TGTGCCAGCAGTCCCAGTCGAAGCGGGGGGGACGAGCAGTACTTC.